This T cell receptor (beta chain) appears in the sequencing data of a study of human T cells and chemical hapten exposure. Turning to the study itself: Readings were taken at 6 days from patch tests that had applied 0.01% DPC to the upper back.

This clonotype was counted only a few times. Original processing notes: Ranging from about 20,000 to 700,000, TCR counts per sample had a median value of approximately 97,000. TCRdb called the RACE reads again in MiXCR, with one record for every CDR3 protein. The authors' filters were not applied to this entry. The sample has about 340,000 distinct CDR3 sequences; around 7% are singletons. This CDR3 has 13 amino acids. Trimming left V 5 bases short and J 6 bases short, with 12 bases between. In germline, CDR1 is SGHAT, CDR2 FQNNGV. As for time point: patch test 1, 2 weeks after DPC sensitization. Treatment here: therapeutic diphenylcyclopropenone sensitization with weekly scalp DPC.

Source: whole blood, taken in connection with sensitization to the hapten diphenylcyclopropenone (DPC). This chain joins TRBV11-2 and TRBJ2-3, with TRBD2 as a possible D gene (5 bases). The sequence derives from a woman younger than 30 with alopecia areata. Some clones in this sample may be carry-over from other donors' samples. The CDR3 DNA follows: TGTGCCAGCAGCCCCCCAAAGCGGGATACGCAGTATTTT. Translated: CASSPPKRDTQYF.